These T cell receptor beta chains were read from a single sample in a study of OX40 agonist ivuxolimab in advanced cancers. Only in-frame clones appear in the TCRdb table, and some are missing; sequencing was by immunoSEQ multiplex PCR. The data contain tens of thousands of clones, about 90% of them singletons. Sequencing was performed on CD4+ or CD8+ T cells sorted from blood, taken in a trial of the OX40 agonist ivuxolimab. These receptors all come from an adult with an advanced solid tumor such as melanoma, head and neck, liver or kidney cancer. CDR3s include the opening cysteine and the closing phenylalanine or tryptophan. A D gene is named only where the DNA matches it firmly. Not all rows give a size; the values are once, few, many and, for expanded clones, a class.

>TRBD1|TRBV2|.|TRBJ1-4
CASSVDRGNEKLFF
TGTGCCAGCAGTGTAGACAGGGGGAATGAAAAACTGTTTTTT
>.|TRBV6-5|.|TRBJ1-6
CASSYSPGRNSPLHF
TGTGCCAGCAGTTACTCCCCAGGGCGGAATTCACCCCTCCACTTT
>.|TRBV28|once|TRBJ2-7
CASSLARGATGEQYF
TGTGCCAGCAGTTTGGCCCGGGGGGCGACAGGGGAGCAGTACTTC
>.|TRBV6-1|.|TRBJ2-2
CASRLQGRTGELFF
TGTGCCAGCAGGCTACAGGGTCGCACCGGGGAGCTGTTTTTT
>.|TRBV6-5|few|TRBJ1-2
CASSRDGGYGYTF
TGTGCCAGCAGTCGGGACGGAGGCTATGGCTACACCTTC
>.|TRBV7-3|once|TRBJ2-1
CASSFEGYNEQFF
TGTGCCAGCAGCTTTGAGGGCTACAATGAGCAGTTCTTC
>.|TRBV5-6|once|TRBJ2-7
CASSLNYEQYF
TGTGCCAGCAGCCTAAACTACGAGCAGTACTTC
>.|TRBV10-1|.|TRBJ2-7
CASSESRLLGEQYF
TGCGCCAGCAGTGAGTCCAGGCTTCTCGGCGAGCAGTACTTC
>TRBD1|TRBV18|.|TRBJ1-1
CASSPGTGGDTEAFF
TGTGCCAGCTCACCAGGGACAGGAGGGGACACTGAAGCTTTCTTT
>.|TRBV2|once|TRBJ2-1
CASSADREPNEQFF
TGTGCCAGCAGTGCTGATAGGGAGCCCAATGAGCAGTTCTTC
>.|TRBV7-9|.|TRBJ1-1
CASRGEGEAFF
TGTGCCAGCAGAGGGGAGGGCGAAGCTTTCTTT
>.|TRBV7-3|once|TRBJ2-7
CASSTQGLYEQYF
TGTGCCAGCAGCACTCAAGGGCTCTACGAGCAGTACTTC
>TRBD2|TRBV10-2|.|TRBJ2-7
CASIMEAGLSYEQYF
TGCGCCAGCATAATGGAAGCGGGACTCTCCTACGAGCAGTACTTC
>TRBD2|TRBV6-1|medium-sized|TRBJ2-7
CASSEDGGGGNEQYF
TGTGCCAGCAGTGAAGATGGCGGGGGTGGCAACGAGCAGTACTTC
>.|TRBV30|.|TRBJ1-3
CACISGGVGNTIYF
TGTGCCTGCATCTCGGGAGGAGTTGGAAACACCATATATTTT
>.|TRBV5-1|few|TRBJ1-4
CASSLERANEKLFF
TGCGCCAGCAGCTTGGAAAGGGCAAATGAAAAACTGTTTTTT
>.|TRBV20-1|.|TRBJ2-3
CSARWGDTQYF
TGCAGTGCTCGGTGGGGTGATACGCAGTATTTT
>.|TRBV14|.|TRBJ1-1
CASSRNMNTEAFF
TGTGCCAGCAGTCGGAATATGAACACTGAAGCTTTCTTT
>.|TRBV9|.|TRBJ1-1
CASSPRQDTEAFF
TGTGCCAGCAGCCCCCGCCAGGACACTGAAGCTTTCTTT
>.|TRBV7-9|.|TRBJ1-5
CASSGTGFLNQPQHF
TGTGCCAGCAGCGGTACAGGGTTCCTCAATCAGCCCCAGCATTTT
>TRBD2|TRBV7-9|.|TRBJ2-5
CASSEGTGRGAQYF
TGTGCCAGCAGCGAGGGTACGGGTCGGGGGGCCCAGTACTTC
>.|TRBV6-1|.|TRBJ1-3
CASSEDYSGNTIYF
TGTGCCAGCAGTGAAGATTACTCTGGAAACACCATATATTTT
>.|TRBV7-6|.|TRBJ2-7
CASSDGRAQYF
TGTGCCAGCAGCGACGGACGAGCGCAGTACTTC
>.|TRBV6-5|.|TRBJ2-1
CASSWRENNEQFF
TGTGCCAGCAGTTGGAGAGAGAACAATGAGCAGTTCTTC
>.|TRBV7-2|few|TRBJ1-2
CASSRVQGIGYTF
TGTGCCAGCAGCCGGGTCCAGGGGATAGGGTACACCTTC
>.|TRBV30|few|TRBJ1-5
CAWSVGDGNQPQHF
TGTGCCTGGAGTGTCGGTGATGGCAATCAGCCCCAGCATTTT
>TRBD2|TRBV6-1|few|TRBJ2-3
CASSRGGTDTQYF
TGTGCCAGCAGCCGGGGGGGCACAGATACGCAGTATTTT
>TRBD2|TRBV25-1|.|TRBJ2-3
CASSEFAAGLASTDTQYF
TGTGCCAGCAGTGAATTCGCCGCGGGACTAGCAAGCACAGATACGCAGTATTTT
>TRBD1|TRBV18|once|TRBJ1-5
CASSPDRVSNQPQHF
TGTGCCAGCTCACCTGACAGGGTTAGCAATCAGCCCCAGCATTTT
>TRBD2|TRBV2|.|TRBJ2-7
CASLPWGSGDSYEQYF
TGTGCCAGCCTCCCCTGGGGTAGCGGGGACTCCTACGAGCAGTACTTC
>TRBD1|TRBV15|.|TRBJ2-5
CATSRTDRGRQETQYF
TGTGCCACCAGCAGAACCGACAGGGGACGCCAGGAGACCCAGTACTTC
>.|TRBV18|.|TRBJ1-5
CASSPRGLGGNQPQHF
TGTGCCAGCTCACCTCGGGGACTGGGAGGCAATCAGCCCCAGCATTTT
>.|TRBV9|.|TRBJ1-1
CASSVSVGGGGTEAFF
TGTGCCAGCAGCGTATCAGTGGGAGGGGGAGGCACTGAAGCTTTCTTT
>TRBD2|TRBV7-9|.|TRBJ2-4
CASSLLSLRGVAKNIQYF
TGTGCCAGCAGCTTACTTTCTTTGCGGGGGGTTGCCAAAAACATTCAGTACTTC
>.|TRBV2|.|TRBJ1-2
CASSGGDLRGYTF
TGTGCCAGCAGTGGAGGGGACCTTAGGGGCTACACCTTC
>.|TRBV19|.|TRBJ2-1
CASSITDNEQFF
TGTGCCAGTAGTATCACAGACAATGAGCAGTTCTTC
>.|TRBV7-9|.|TRBJ1-2
CASSLENRQPGYTF
TGTGCCAGCAGCTTAGAAAACCGACAGCCAGGCTACACCTTC
>TRBD2|TRBV9|once|TRBJ2-1
CASSVGSGGASGNEQFF
TGTGCCAGCAGCGTAGGTAGCGGGGGGGCCTCTGGCAATGAGCAGTTCTTC
>.|TRBV5-1|.|TRBJ1-1
CASSPRAGGTEAFF
TGCGCCAGCAGCCCAAGGGCGGGCGGAACTGAAGCTTTCTTT
>.|TRBV7-8|.|TRBJ2-6
CASSEGFSGANVLTF
TGTGCCAGCAGCGAGGGGTTCTCTGGGGCCAACGTCCTGACTTTC